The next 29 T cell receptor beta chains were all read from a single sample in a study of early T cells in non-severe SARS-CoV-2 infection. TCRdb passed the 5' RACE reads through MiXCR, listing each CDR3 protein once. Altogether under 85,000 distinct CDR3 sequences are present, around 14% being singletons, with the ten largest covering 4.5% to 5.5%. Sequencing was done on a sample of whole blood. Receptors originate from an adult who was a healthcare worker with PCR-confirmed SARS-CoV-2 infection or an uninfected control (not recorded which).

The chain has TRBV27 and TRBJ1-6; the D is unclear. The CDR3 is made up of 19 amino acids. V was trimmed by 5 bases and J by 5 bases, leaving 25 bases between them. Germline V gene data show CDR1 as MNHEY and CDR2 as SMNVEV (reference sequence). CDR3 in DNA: TGTGCCAGCAGTCAGGCATTGGGCGTAATACGAAAGAATAATTCACCCCTCCACTTT. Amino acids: CASSQALGVIRKNNSPLHF.

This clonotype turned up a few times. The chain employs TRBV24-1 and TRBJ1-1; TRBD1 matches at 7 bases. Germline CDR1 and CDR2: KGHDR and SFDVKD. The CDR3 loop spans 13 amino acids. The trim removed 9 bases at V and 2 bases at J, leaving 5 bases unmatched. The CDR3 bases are TGTGCCACCGGAACAGGGGATAACACTGAAGCTTTCTTT. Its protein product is CATGTGDNTEAFF.

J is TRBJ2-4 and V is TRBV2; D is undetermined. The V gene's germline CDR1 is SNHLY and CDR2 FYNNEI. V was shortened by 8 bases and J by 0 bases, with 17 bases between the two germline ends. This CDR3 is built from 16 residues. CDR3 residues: CASQSSNFLAKNIQYF. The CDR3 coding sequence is TGTGCCAGCCAAAGCAGCAATTTTTTAGCCAAAAACATTCAGTACTTC.

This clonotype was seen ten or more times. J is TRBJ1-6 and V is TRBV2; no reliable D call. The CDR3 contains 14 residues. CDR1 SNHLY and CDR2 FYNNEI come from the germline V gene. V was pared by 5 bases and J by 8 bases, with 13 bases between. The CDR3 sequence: CASSPGIKDSPLHF. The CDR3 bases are TGTGCCAGCAGTCCGGGTATTAAGGATTCACCCCTCCACTTT. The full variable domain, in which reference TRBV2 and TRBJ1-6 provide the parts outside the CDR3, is EPEVTQTPSHQVTQMGQEVILRCVPISNHLYFYWYRQILGQKVEFLVSFYNNEISEKSEIFDDQFSVERPDGSNFTLKIRSTKLEDSAMYFCASSPGIKDSPLHFGNGTRLTVT.

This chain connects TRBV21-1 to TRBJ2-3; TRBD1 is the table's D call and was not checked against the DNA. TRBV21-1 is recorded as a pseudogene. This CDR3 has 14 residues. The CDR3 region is CASSTGGGTDTQYF. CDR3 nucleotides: TGTGCCAGCAGCACAGGGGGTGGCACAGATACGCAGTATTTT.

In nucleotides, the CDR3 is TGTGCCAGCAGCTTAGGGCAGGGGGGCCAAGAGACCCAGTACTTC. This codes for CASSLGQGGQETQYF. The rearrangement joins TRBV7-2 to TRBJ2-5; D is possibly TRBD1 (7 bases). V was clipped by 1 base and J by 1 base, with 10 bases between them. The CDR3 runs 15 residues. Per germline, CDR1 SGHTA and CDR2 FQGNSA.

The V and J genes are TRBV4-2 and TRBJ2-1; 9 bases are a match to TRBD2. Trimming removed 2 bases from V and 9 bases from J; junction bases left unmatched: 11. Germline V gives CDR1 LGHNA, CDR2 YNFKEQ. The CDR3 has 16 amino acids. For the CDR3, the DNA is TGTGCCAGCAGCCAAATGCCGGGACTAGCAGTTCTTGAGCAGTTCTTC. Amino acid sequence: CASSQMPGLAVLEQFF.

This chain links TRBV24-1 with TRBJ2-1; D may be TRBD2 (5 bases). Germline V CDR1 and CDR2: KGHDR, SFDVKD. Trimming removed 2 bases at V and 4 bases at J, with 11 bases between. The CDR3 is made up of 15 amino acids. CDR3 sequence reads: CATSDSSDLYNEQFF. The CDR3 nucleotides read TGTGCCACCAGTGATTCTTCGGACTTATACAATGAGCAGTTCTTC.

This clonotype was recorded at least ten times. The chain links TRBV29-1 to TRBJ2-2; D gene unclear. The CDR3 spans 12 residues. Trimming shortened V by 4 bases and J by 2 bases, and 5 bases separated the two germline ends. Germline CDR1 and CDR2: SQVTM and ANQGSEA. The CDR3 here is CSVGLNTGELFF. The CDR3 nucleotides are TGCAGCGTTGGTCTTAACACCGGGGAGCTGTTTTTT.

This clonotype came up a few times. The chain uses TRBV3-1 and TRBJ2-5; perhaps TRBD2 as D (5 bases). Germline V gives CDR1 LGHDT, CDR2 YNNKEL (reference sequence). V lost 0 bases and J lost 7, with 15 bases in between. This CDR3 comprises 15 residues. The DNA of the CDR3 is TGTGCCAGCAGCCAAGATCTTCAGCGGTCAGGGACCCAGTACTTC. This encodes CASSQDLQRSGTQYF.

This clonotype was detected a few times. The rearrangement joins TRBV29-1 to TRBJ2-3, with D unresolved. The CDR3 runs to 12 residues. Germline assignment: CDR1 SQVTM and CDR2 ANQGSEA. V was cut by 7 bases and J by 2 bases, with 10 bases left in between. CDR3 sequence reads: CSANQVTDTQYF. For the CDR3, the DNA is TGCAGCGCTAACCAGGTCACAGATACGCAGTATTTT.

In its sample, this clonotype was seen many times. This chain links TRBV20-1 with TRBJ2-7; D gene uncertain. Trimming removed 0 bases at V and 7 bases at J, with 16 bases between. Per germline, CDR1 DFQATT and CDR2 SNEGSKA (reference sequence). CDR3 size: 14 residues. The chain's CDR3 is CSARDPDGTQEQYF. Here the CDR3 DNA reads TGCAGTGCTAGAGACCCGGACGGAACGCAAGAGCAGTACTTC.

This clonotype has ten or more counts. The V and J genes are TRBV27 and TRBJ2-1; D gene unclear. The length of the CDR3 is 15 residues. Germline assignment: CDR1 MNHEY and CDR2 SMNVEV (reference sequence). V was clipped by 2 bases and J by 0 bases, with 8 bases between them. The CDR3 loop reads CASSLGHSSYNEQFF. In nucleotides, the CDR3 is TGTGCCAGCAGTTTAGGGCACTCCTCCTACAATGAGCAGTTCTTC.

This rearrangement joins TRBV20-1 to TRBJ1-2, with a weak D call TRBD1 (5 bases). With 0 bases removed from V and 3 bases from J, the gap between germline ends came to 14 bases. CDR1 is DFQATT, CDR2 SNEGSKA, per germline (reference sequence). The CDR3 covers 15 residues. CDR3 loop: CSARDQGTDHYGYTF. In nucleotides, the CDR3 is TGCAGTGCTAGAGATCAGGGAACGGACCACTATGGCTACACCTTC.

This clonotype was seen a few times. The CDR3, as DNA: TGCAGCGTTGAAGCCCCACGCCCCGGGGGCCTTTCCTACGAGCAGTACTTC. Its translation: CSVEAPRPGGLSYEQYF. J is TRBJ2-7 and V is TRBV29-1; D assignment may be TRBD1 or TRBD2 (6 bases each). The V and J ends lost 1 base and 1 base respectively, with 20 bases between them. Germline V gene data show CDR1 as SQVTM and CDR2 as ANQGSEA. The CDR3 sequence is 17 residues long.

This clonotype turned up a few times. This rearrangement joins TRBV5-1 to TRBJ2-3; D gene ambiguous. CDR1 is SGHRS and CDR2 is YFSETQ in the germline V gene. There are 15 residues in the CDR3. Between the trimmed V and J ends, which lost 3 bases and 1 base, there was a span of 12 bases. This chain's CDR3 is CASSSEPCCTDTQYF. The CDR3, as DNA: TGCGCCAGCAGCTCCGAGCCCTGTTGCACAGATACGCAGTATTTT. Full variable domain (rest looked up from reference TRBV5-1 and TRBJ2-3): KAGVTQTPRYLIKTRGQQVTLSCSPISGHRSVSWYQQTPGQGLQFLFEYFSETQRNKGNFPGRFSGRQFSNSRSEMNVSTLELGDSALYLCASSSEPCCTDTQYFGPGTRLTVL.

The CDR3 DNA sequence: TGTGCCAGCAGTTTAGGGCAGACAGATACGCAGTATTTT. This gives the protein CASSLGQTDTQYF. The chain carries TRBV28 and TRBJ2-3, with D unresolved. The V end was cut by 2 bases, the J end by 3 bases, with 6 bases between. The CDR3 length is 13 residues. Germline loops: CDR1 MDHEN, CDR2 SYDVKM.

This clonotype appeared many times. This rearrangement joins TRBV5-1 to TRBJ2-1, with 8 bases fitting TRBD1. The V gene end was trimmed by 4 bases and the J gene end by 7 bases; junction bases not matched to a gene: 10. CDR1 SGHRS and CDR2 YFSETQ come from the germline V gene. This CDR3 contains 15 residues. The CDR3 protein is CASSPVAGGHNEQFF. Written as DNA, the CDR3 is TGCGCCAGCAGCCCGGTGGCAGGGGGCCATAATGAGCAGTTCTTC.

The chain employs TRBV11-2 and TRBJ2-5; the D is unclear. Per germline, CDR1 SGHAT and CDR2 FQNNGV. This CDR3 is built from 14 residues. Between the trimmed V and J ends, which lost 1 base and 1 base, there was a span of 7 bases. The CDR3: CASSLGRTQETQYF. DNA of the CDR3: TGTGCCAGCAGCTTAGGTCGGACCCAAGAGACCCAGTACTTC.

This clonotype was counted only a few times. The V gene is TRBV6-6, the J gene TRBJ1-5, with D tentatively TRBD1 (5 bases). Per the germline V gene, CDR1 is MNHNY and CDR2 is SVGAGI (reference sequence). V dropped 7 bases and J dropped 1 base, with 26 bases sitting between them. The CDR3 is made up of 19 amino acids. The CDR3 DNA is TGTGCCAGCACCGAACCAATAGTTGGGGCGCTTGGGAGCAATCAGCCCCAGCATTTT. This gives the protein CASTEPIVGALGSNQPQHF.

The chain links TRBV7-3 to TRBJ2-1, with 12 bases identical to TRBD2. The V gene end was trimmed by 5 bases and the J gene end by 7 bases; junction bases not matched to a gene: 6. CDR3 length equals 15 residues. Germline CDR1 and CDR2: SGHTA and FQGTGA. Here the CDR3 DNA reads TGTGCCAGCAGCACGACCCTAGCGGGAGGGAATGAGCAGTTCTTC. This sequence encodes CASSTTLAGGNEQFF.

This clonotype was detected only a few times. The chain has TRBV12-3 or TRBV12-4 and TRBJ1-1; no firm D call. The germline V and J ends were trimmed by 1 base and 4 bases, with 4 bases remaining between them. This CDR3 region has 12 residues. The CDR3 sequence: CASSLGRTEAFF. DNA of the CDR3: TGTGCCAGCAGTTTAGGGCGCACTGAAGCTTTCTTT.

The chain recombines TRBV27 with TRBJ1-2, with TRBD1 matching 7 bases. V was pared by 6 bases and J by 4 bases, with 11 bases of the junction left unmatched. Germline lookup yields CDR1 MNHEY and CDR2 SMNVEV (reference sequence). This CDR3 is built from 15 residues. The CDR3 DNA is TGTGCCAGCAGCACTTTGCTGACAGGGTTCTATGGCTACACCTTC. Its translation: CASSTLLTGFYGYTF.

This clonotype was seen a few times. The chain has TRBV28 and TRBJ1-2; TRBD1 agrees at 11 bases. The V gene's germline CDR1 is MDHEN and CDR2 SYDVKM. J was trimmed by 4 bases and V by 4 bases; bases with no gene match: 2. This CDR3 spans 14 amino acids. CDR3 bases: TGTGCCAGCAGTTCCGGACAGGGGGCCTATGGCTACACCTTC. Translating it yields CASSSGQGAYGYTF.

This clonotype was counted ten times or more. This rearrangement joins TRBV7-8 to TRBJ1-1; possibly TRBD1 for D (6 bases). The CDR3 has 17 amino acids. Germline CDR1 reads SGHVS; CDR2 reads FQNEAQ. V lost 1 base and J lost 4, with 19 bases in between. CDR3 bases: TGTGCCAGCAGCTTAGGGCAGGGGACCAGGCGGTCCACTGAAGCTTTCTTT. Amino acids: CASSLGQGTRRSTEAFF.

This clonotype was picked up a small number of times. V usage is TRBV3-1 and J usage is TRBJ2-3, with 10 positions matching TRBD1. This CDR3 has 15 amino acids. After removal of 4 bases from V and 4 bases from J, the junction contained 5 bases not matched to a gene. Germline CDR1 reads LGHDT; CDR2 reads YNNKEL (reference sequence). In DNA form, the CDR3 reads TGTGCCAGCAGCCGTGACAGGGGGCGATCAGATACGCAGTATTTT. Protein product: CASSRDRGRSDTQYF.

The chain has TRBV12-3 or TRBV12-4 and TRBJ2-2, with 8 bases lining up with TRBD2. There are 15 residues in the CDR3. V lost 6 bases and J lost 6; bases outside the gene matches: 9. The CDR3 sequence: CASRTGTRSSGELFF. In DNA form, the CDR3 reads TGTGCCAGCAGAACCGGGACTAGAAGCTCCGGGGAGCTGTTTTTT.

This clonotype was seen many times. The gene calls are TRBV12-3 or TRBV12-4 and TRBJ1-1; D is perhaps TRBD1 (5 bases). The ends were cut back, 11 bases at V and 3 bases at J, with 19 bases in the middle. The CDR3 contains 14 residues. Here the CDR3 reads CASFYGGGDTEAFF. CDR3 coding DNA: TGTGCCTCTTTTTACGGGGGTGGGGACACTGAAGCTTTCTTT.

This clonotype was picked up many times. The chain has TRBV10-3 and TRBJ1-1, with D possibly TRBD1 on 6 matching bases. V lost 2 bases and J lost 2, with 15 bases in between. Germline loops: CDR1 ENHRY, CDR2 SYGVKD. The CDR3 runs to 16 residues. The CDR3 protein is CAISEHAKTGNTEAFF. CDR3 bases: TGTGCCATCAGTGAGCACGCTAAGACAGGTAACACTGAAGCTTTCTTT.